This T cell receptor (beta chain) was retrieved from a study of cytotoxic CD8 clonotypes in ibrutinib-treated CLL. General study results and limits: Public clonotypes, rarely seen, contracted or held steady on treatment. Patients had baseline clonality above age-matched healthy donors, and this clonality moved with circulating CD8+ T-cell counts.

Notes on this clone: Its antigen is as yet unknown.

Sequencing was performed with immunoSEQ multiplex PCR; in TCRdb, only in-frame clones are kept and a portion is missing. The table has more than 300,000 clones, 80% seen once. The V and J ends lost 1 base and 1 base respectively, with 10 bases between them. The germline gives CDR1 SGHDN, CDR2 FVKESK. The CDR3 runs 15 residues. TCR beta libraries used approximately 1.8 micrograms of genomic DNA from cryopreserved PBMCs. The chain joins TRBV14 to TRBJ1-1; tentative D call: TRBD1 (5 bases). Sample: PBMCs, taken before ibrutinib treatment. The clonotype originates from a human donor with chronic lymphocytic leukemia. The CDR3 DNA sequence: TGTGCCAGCAGCCAAGCAGGGTTTGGGAACACTGAAGCTTTCTTT. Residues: CASSQAGFGNTEAFF.